This passage covers 19 T cell receptor beta chains from one sample sequenced in a study of blood T cell repertoires in COVID-19 (TCRdb year 2020). Library generation was performed with the immunoSEQ multiplex PCR assay. Held by TCRdb, this immuneACCESS table contains in-frame sequences only and omits some clones. Under half of the omission traces to an unresolved V gene where checked; the cause of the rest is unknown. For this sample there are 50,000 or so clones; 75% to 85% appear just once. The top ten clonotypes cover 15% to 20% of the sample. Specimen: peripheral blood. These receptors were collected from a man aged 35-49 years with acute or convalescent COVID-19.

This sequence joins TRBV5-1 and TRBJ1-1, with 8 bases fitting TRBD1. The germline CDR1 and CDR2 sequences are SGHRS and YFSETQ. This CDR3 contains 16 residues. V was clipped by 0 bases and J by 1 base; unmatched bases: 5. CDR3 in amino acids: CASSLAVDRENTEAFF. The CDR3 region has the DNA TGCGCCAGCAGCTTGGCCGTGGACAGGGAGAACACTGAAGCTTTCTTT.

The chain carries TRBV10-3 and TRBJ1-5; D is undetermined. Trimming took 3 bases from V and 7 from J, leaving 16 bases between them. The CDR3 has 15 amino acids. The V gene's germline CDR1 is ENHRY and CDR2 SYGVKD. CDR3 DNA sequence: TGTGCCATCAGTGAAGCGTCCGGGTTTGGACAGCCCCAGCATTTT. It specifies CAISEASGFGQPQHF.

The chain is built from TRBV3-1 (or the pseudogene TRBV3-2) and TRBJ1-4; TRBD1 matches 9 bases. Germline assignment: CDR1 LGHDT and CDR2 YNNKEL (reference sequence). The CDR3 sequence is 15 residues long. J lost 10 bases, V lost 3 bases, and 9 bases had no gene match. The CDR3 sequence: CASSHLDRGGGKLFF. CDR3 DNA sequence: TGTGCCAGCAGCCACCTGGACAGGGGAGGCGGAAAACTGTTTTTT.

Remarks on this clone: This CDR3 is also generated by other DNA sequences in the sample. This chain uses TRBV5-8 with TRBJ2-3; weak D call: TRBD1 (6 bases). Germline lookup yields CDR1 SGHTS and CDR2 YDEGEE. This CDR3 spans 13 amino acids. Trimming pared 1 base from V and 3 bases from J, leaving 6 bases between. The CDR3 DNA sequence: TGTGCCAGCAGCTTGACAGGGACAGATACGCAGTATTTT. Its protein product is CASSLTGTDTQYF. The whole variable domain, remainder taken from reference TRBV5-8 and TRBJ2-3, is EAGVTQSPTHLIKTRGQQATLRCSPISGHTSVYWYQQALGLGLQFLLWYDEGEERNRGNFPPRFSGRQFPNYSSELNVNALELEDSALYLCASSLTGTDTQYFGPGTRLTVL.

This rearrangement joins TRBV9 to TRBJ2-2; D is uncertain. This CDR3 is built from 12 residues. V lost 2 bases and J 8 bases, leaving 7 bases between the germline ends. In germline, CDR1 is SGDLS, CDR2 YYNGEE. CDR3 bases: TGTGCCAGCAGCGTCAGTTTTGGGGAGCTGTTTTTT. This sequence encodes CASSVSFGELFF.

The chain carries TRBV19 and TRBJ1-4; D is unresolved. The CDR3 is 15 residues long. Trimming cost V 5 bases and J 0 bases, with 10 bases left between them. Germline V gene lookup returns CDR1 LNHDA and CDR2 SQIVND (reference sequence). The CDR3 coding sequence is TGTGCCAGTAGTTGGAGTTTTGCAACTAATGAAAAACTGTTTTTT. Its protein is CASSWSFATNEKLFF.

This sequence joins TRBV2 and TRBJ2-7; 7 nucleotides match TRBD1. Germline V gives CDR1 SNHLY, CDR2 FYNNEI. CDR3 length: 16 amino acids. Unmatched junction bases numbered 11, after V lost 4 bases and J lost 2 bases. The CDR3 region has the DNA TGTGCCAGCAGTGCTTCATCAGGACAGGTCGCCTACGAGCAGTACGTC. It specifies CASSASSGQVAYEQYV.

V and J are TRBV6-5 and TRBJ2-1; possible D gene TRBD2, 5 bases. V was clipped by 4 bases and J by 8 bases, with 18 bases between them. In germline, CDR1 is MNHEY, CDR2 SVGAGI. The CDR3 runs 15 residues. The CDR3 nucleotides read TGTGCCAGCAGTTTGAGGGCGGGTTATGTCCATGAGCAGTTCTTC. It yields the protein CASSLRAGYVHEQFF.

The sample holds a few counts of this clone. The V gene is TRBV6-1, the J gene TRBJ1-2; TRBD1 might be the D (5 bases). Trimming shortened V by 2 bases and J by 8 bases, and 12 bases separated the two germline ends. Germline V CDR1 and CDR2: MNHNS, SASEGT. The CDR3 is 13 residues long. CDR3 coding DNA: TGTGCCAGCAGTGAAAGGGCTGGGGGGGGCTACACCTTC. Translating gives CASSERAGGGYTF.

This chain connects TRBV11-2 to TRBJ1-5; TRBD1 agrees at 7 bases. V lost 1 base to trimming and J lost 4 bases; unmatched junction nucleotides: 4. Germline V lookup: CDR1 SGHAT, CDR2 FQNNGV. The CDR3 sequence is 15 residues long. The CDR3 reads CASSLGTGVNQPQHF. CDR3 sequence (DNA): TGTGCCAGCAGCTTAGGTACAGGGGTAAATCAGCCCCAGCATTTT.

The chain has TRBV9 and TRBJ2-3, with 7 nucleotides matching TRBD2. The CDR3 contains 15 residues. In germline, CDR1 is SGDLS, CDR2 YYNGEE. The ends lost 0 bases at V and 1 base at J; junction bases unmatched: 2. The chain's CDR3 is CASSVAAGGTDTQYF. The CDR3 DNA is TGTGCCAGCAGCGTAGCCGCGGGGGGCACAGATACGCAGTATTTT.

The chain employs TRBV27 and TRBJ2-2; D possibly corresponds to TRBD1 (6 bases). The germline V gene has CDR1 MNHEY and CDR2 SMNVEV (reference sequence). V was clipped by 6 bases and J by 8 bases, with 13 bases between them. This CDR3 region has 13 residues. The CDR3 bases are TGTGCCAGCAGGGGACAAAACCGAGGGGAGCTGTTTTTT. Its translation: CASRGQNRGELFF.

The rearrangement joins TRBV11-2 to TRBJ2-3, with 9 bases matching TRBD2. The length of the CDR3 is 16 residues. V lost 1 base to trimming and J lost 1 base; unmatched junction nucleotides: 3. Per germline, CDR1 SGHAT and CDR2 FQNNGV. CDR3 region: CASSLGLAGRTDTQYF. The DNA for the CDR3 is TGTGCCAGCAGCTTAGGCCTAGCGGGGCGCACAGATACGCAGTATTTT.

This chain connects TRBV2 to TRBJ1-5; D gene ambiguous. Germline V gene data show CDR1 as SNHLY and CDR2 as FYNNEI. Trimming cost V 4 bases and J 2 bases, with 6 bases left between them. This CDR3 has 13 amino acids. The CDR3 nucleotides read TGTGCCAGCAGTGCACTGGGCAATCAGCCCCAGCATTTT. Translation gives CASSALGNQPQHF.

The rearrangement uses TRBV10-3 and TRBJ2-5; maybe TRBD1 (8 bases). Deletions cut 6 bases from V and 3 bases from J, with 17 bases between. The CDR3 runs 15 residues. Germline CDR1 ENHRY, CDR2 SYGVKD. This CDR3 reads CAISGGTGLKETQYF. As DNA, the CDR3 is TGTGCCATCAGCGGGGGGACAGGACTTAAAGAGACCCAGTACTTC.

The chain recombines TRBV11-2 with TRBJ1-6; possibly TRBD1 for D (6 bases). Trimming removed 0 bases from V and 7 bases from J, with 10 bases in between. Germline lookup yields CDR1 SGHAT and CDR2 FQNNGV. The CDR3 totals 15 residues. This CDR3 is CASSLDGRGNSPLHF. Here the CDR3 DNA reads TGTGCCAGCAGCTTAGACGGTAGGGGGAATTCACCCCTCCACTTT.

The chain employs TRBV7-2 and TRBJ1-2; D unresolved. V was pared by 5 bases and J by 4 bases, with 11 bases between. Germline CDR1 reads SGHTA; CDR2 reads FQGNSA. The CDR3 covers 13 residues. The CDR3 DNA follows: TGTGCCAGCAGCCCGCGGACTGGCTATGGCTACACCTTC. Translated, it gives CASSPRTGYGYTF.

V is TRBV2 and J is TRBJ1-2, with D possibly TRBD1 on 5 matching bases. Germline CDR1 is SNHLY and CDR2 is FYNNEI. V shed 3 bases and J shed 0 bases, with 8 bases lying between them. The CDR3 consists of 14 residues. For the CDR3, the DNA is TGTGCCAGCAGTGAGTCAGGGTCTAACTATGGCTACACCTTC. Its translation is CASSESGSNYGYTF.

In DNA form, the CDR3 reads TGTGCCAGCAGTTCCGGACACCACTACACCTTC. Protein sequence: CASSSGHHYTF. The chain recombines TRBV28 with TRBJ1-2; tentative D call: TRBD1 (5 bases). The CDR3 consists of 11 residues. The germline CDR1 and CDR2 sequences are MDHEN and SYDVKM. Trimming cost V 4 bases and J 10 bases, with 10 bases left between them.